This T cell receptor (beta chain) is drawn from a study of cytomegalovirus exposure and HLA in healthy donors. Notes on the study in general: Most subjects had HLA-A and HLA-B alleles reportedly predicted accurately by TCR beta sequences.

V dropped 0 bases and J dropped 0 bases, with 15 bases sitting between them. The CDR3 spans 17 residues. Germline V gives CDR1 SGHNT, CDR2 YYREEE (reference sequence). PCR primers comprised 60 Vbeta and 13 Jbeta primers. TCRdb's table, derived via immunoSEQ multiplex PCR, lists solely in-frame clones and lacks some. The sample yields under 100,000 clones, more than 65% seen once. As to this clone: What it binds is not known.

The rearrangement joins TRBV5-4 to TRBJ1-2; D may be TRBD1 (5 bases). Material for sequencing was PBMCs. The receptor was isolated from a human donor in good health. CDR3 in amino acids: CASSLEGGGGANYGYTF. DNA of the CDR3: TGTGCCAGCAGCTTGGAGGGCGGTGGAGGGGCTAACTATGGCTACACCTTC.